This T cell receptor beta chain was profiled in a study of shared clonotypes between healthy human individuals (dated by TCRdb to between 2020 and 2021). With respect to the entire study: Three men and a couple of women, aged 18 to 49 years, made up the cohort. Per donor, leukapheresis produced somewhere between about 0.85 and 8.9 billion PBMCs. Libraries were prepared and TCR repertoires were sequenced by different laboratories using diverse techniques, in order to increase sequencing depth and limit assay-specific biases. For each donor, CD4 naive and CD4 memory were each run on three plates, CD8 naive on two plates, and CD8 memory on one plate. To estimate repertoire size and how much clonotype sharing occurs between individuals, the study deeply sequenced the blood TCR repertoires of about five healthy adults.

Donors were healthy HIV-negative adults with no recently reported acute infections or vaccinations. Every donor was a Caucasian adult residing in Nashville, Tennessee, USA. CD4+ T cells were enriched by magnetic negative selection, after which naive cells were positively selected on CD45RA and the negative fraction was taken as the memory subset. After blood collection by leukapheresis, PBMCs were isolated using Ficoll-Histopaque density gradient centrifugation and then cryopreserved in the vapor phase of liquid nitrogen. Analytical flow cytometry was used to check the purity and quantity of each magnetically sorted T cell population. Genomic DNA was isolated from each sorted fraction and quantified by UV absorbance on a Nanodrop 2000c. The paper's findings and limits, for the study overall: The genetic and exposure-history diversity represented was limited by the small number of donors. Across a handful of donors, approximately 5% of naive CD4, roughly 3.8% of naive CD8, around 2.1% of memory CD4, and 0.4% of memory CD8 clonotypes were shared. Even with the large sequencing depth, rarefaction of the sorted-subset datasets indicated that sequencing was incomplete. Clonotypes shared by all four sorted-subset donors showed higher generation probabilities than non-shared clonotypes. Based on pairwise subsampling, the degree of clonotype sharing among donors was expected to be affected by sequencing depth. Naive subsets generally had larger estimated clonotype richness than memory subsets did. Only blood was sampled, and tissue TCR repertoires likely differ from those in blood.

This clone was picked up one time. Its antigen is not yet known. One base away there is no much larger clone; base qualities are not given. Cut back by 3 bases and 4 bases, the V and J ends lie 12 bases apart. From the germline V gene, CDR1 is KGHSH and CDR2 is LQKENI. Measured from the cysteine to the phenylalanine, the CDR3 is 14 residues long. The entry retains the CDR3 DNA only, 42 bases that are in frame from base 1. Using the deep immunoSEQ assay, TCR CDR3 regions were amplified from genomic DNA by multiplex PCR. For each cell subset, the extracted genomic DNA was distributed evenly across all wells of several immunoSEQ 96-well plates, and each plate served as one replicate. For sorted subsets, approximately 190 ng genomic DNA, equal to 25,000 to 35,000 T cell genomes, was loaded into each replicate PCR. The purified libraries were quantified using a Qubit 3.0 fluorometer, sized with a Bioanalyzer 2100, and then quantified again using the KAPA Library Quantification kit. Every immunoSEQ 96-well plate was sequenced on a separate single-read 150-cycle Illumina NextSeq 550 flow cell. The authors' pipeline ran thus. Because the immunoSEQ output held only junctional sequences and lacked quality scores, the filtering could not match the filtering applied to full-length reads. To assign V/J genes and CDR3, sequences were annotated using PyIR, a Python wrapper for IgBLAST v1.9, with IMGT germline references. Any read was removed if the V/J assignment was weak (E-value above 1e-6), the CDR3 was missing, or the read contained stop codons, out-of-frame junctions, or ambiguous translated residues. V3J clonotypes were defined as sequences sharing an identical inferred V gene, J gene, and CDR3 amino acid sequence. To compute the percentage overlap between repertoires, the number of shared unique clonotypes was divided by the size of the smaller repertoire. RTK rarefaction, the Chao1 estimator, and Recon v2.1 estimates of unobserved clonotypes were used to assess repertoire richness. Generation probabilities for all TCRbeta clonotypes obtained by the gDNA method from a few donors were computed using OLGA. This immuneACCESS table, as held by TCRdb, lists in-frame sequences with V and J called but not all clones. Of the missing ones, under half trace to an unresolved V gene in checked studies; the others have no known cause. Clone size and V and J calls were adopted from that table, with D and trimming inferred from the DNA. The sample table records roughly 1,600,000 clones; 97% to 99% of these occur just once. The ten largest clones capture around 0.38% of the sample.

The sequenced sample consisted of naive CD4+ T cells sorted from blood. In the paper's terms, the cell subset or site label means: CD45RA+ positively selected. The chain links TRBV18 with TRBJ1-1; the D gene cannot be named for sure. This clonotype was obtained from a man between 25 and 39 years old in good health. CDR3 reads: CASSPWTRGTEAFF. At the DNA level, the sequence is TGTGCCAGCTCACCCTGGACCCGGGGCACTGAAGCTTTCTTT.